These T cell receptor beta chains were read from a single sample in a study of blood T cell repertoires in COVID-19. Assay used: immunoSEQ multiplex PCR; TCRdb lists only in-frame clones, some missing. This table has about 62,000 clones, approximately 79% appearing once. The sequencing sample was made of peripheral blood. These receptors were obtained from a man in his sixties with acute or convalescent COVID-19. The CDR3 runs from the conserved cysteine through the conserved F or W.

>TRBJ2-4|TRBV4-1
CASSQEREARLAKNIQYF
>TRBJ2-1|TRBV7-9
CASSADSYNEQFF
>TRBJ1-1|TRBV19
CASSMTGGSSEAFF
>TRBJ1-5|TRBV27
CASSLDRGPQHF
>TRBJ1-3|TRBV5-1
CASSFTGDSGNTIYF
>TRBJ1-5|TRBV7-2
CASSSQGRDNQPQHF
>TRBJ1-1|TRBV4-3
CASSHQGGDTEAFF
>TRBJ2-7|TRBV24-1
CATSDHGQDEQYF
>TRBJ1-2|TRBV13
CASSVVQEANYGYTF
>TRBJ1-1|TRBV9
CASSVEGVGNTEAFF
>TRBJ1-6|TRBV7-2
CASSFPSGTGVSPLHF
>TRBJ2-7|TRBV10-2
CASRQGTSGAYEQYF
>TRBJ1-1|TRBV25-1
CASSEFGQGNTEAFF
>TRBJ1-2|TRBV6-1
CASSESQWLGRRVSYGYTF
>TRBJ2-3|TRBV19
CASGTGVGTDTQYF
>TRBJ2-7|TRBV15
CATSRVAGGPYEQYF
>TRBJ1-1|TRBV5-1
CASSLASEGPPEAFF
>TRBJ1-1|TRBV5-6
CASSLDRGYEAFF
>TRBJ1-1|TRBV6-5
CASSYQGRGTEAFF
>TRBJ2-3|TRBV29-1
CSVAGTVTDTQYF
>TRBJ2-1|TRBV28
CASSLVSGSGQGAIYEQFF
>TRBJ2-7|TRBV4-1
CASSRGPDYEQYF
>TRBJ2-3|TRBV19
CASSIWTSGSSADTQYF
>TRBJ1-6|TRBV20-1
CSAGGPSENSPLHF
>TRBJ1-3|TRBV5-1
CASSLGGQLTSSGNTIYF
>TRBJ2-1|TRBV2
CASIGSLDEQFF
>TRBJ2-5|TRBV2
CASSVDRRKEETQYF
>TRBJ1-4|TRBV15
CATSRRLGGNEKLFF
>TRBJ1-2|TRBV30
CAWSFLGSRRRTF
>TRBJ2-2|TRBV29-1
CSVVGGVTGELFF
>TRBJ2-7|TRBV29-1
CSVGLAYEQYF
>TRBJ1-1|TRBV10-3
CAISGGQNTEAFF
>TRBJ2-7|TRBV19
CASSMAGGSEQYF
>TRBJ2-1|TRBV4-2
CASSRSLAGGPEFF
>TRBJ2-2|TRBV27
CASSLIGGTGELFF
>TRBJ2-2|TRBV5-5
CASSLTSGRPEGELFF
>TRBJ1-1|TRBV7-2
CASSYHRDTEAFF
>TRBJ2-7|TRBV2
CASSESGGNHYEQYF
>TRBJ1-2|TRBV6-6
CASRYDRNYGYTF
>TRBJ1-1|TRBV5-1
CASSRGGFGNTEAFF
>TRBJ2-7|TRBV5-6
CASSLGGQRFQLTSYEQYF
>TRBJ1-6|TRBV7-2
CASRPDSPSPLHF